This T cell receptor beta chain was sequenced for a study of cytomegalovirus exposure and HLA in healthy donors (dated by TCRdb to 2017 to 2019). Background for the entire study: According to an earlier analysis of 550 to 700 of the donors, 150 million to 200 million T cells yielded 117 million unique TCR beta sequences and more than 250 Gb of sequence data. An early release covering just under 650 HLA-typed donors comprised roughly 300 gigabases of sequencing data and 85 million or so unique TCR sequences. The genetic ancestry cluster associated with self-reported Caucasian donors included 70% to 85% of the 350 to 500 genotyped donors. The study aimed to test whether signatures of past pathogen exposure could be identified by cataloging public T cell receptors. The study used immunosequencing to profile the T cell repertoires of more than 650 subjects and linked those repertoires to cytomegalovirus serostatus. Along with the roughly 700-subject first cohort, a separate validation cohort of roughly 110 different subjects was used. To predict cytomegalovirus infection status, the study combined high-throughput TCR immunosequencing, statistical association of individual TCRs with disease status, and machine learning. To study patterns of TCR occurrence, a later analysis re-analyzed previously published TCR beta repertoires from under 750 donors and added high-resolution HLA genotyping. Rather than using new phenotypic data, the later analysis identified candidate immune exposures from TCR beta sequences and from how often those sequences occurred across donors. An earlier analysis of 500 to 650 of the donors applied high-throughput TCR beta sequencing to assess whether each TCR beta V gene segment acted as functional or pseudogenic. Donor age, sex, ethnicity and CMV serostatus were compiled together with the repertoire data. A later genetic analysis used genome-wide SNP genotypes for about 60% of the 666 donors, treating that subset as a discovery cohort. All discovery cohort repertoires had been generated on a single sequencing platform. HLA typing included class I and class II loci at four-digit resolution. The number of donors typed differed by locus, with roughly 629-640 for A, B, C, DRB1 and DQB1, around 560 for DQA1, nearly 610 for DPA1, and some 440 for DPB1. Several DR-DQ haplotypes were treated as single units for association and clustering because of strong linkage in the cohort. Among around 400 genotyped donors of the cohort, an average of approximately 200,000 unique TCR beta nucleotide sequences was sequenced per donor, of which roughly 18% were non-productive. Study-wide findings and limitations: In vitro tests confirmed that a few of the cytomegalovirus-associated TCR beta chains recognize cytomegalovirus antigens. Most CMV-associated TCR beta chains appeared to be HLA-restricted in a later analysis, and the HLA associations seemed to be driven largely by CMV exposure. This cohort had only TCR beta chains sequenced, and the lack of alpha or paired-chain data limited which features could be detected. In both the original and validation cohorts, the classifier was reported to diagnose cytomegalovirus status with high specificity and sensitivity. Most TCR sequences were observed very rarely across donors, whereas some public TCRs were present in many individuals. A later analysis found that TCR association rates varied across HLA loci, with DRB1 alleles showing the most associated TCRs and HLA-C alleles the fewest. In an earlier analysis of 587 of the donors, most TCR beta V segments appeared in productive rearrangements about 87% or about 30% of the time, broadly matching IMGT annotations. Compared with equally common non-associated chains, HLA-associated TCR beta chains in a later analysis were more clonally expanded and had lower generation probabilities. At a false discovery rate of 0.05, a later analysis linked roughly 17,000 TCR beta sequences to specific HLA alleles. Linkage disequilibrium might explain the correlated functional status among segregating V segments, but an unknown experimental factor could not be ruled out. A cluster of highly shared sequence variants was judged likely to be a technical artifact of the sequencing pipeline. An association between a missense DCLRE1C variant and V-gene and J-gene trimming of TCR beta chains was found in a later genetic analysis and replicated in an independent cohort. Several of the top co-occurrence clusters appeared to be linked to parvovirus B19, influenza, CMV and Epstein-Barr virus, according to a later analysis. The only immune exposure information available for the cohort was CMV serostatus. According to the authors, the approach could potentially be generalized to other disease states and immunological phenotypes. Approximately 16 rarely observed V segments, including chromosome 9 orphons, were excluded from the earlier analysis of some 590 of the donors because counts were too low. A total of around 150 TCR beta chains were listed by the study as associated with cytomegalovirus. HLA typing was unavailable for some donors at each locus, so association tests used only the typed subset. Roughly uniform sequencing depth across donors was assumed in presence/absence analyses, although this assumption may not hold. In a later genetic analysis, fewer N-insertions in productive TCRs were reported among donors in an Asian-associated ancestry cluster than the roughly 670-donor mean. A further reported finding was that TCR beta sequences accurately predicted the HLA-A and HLA-B alleles for most subjects in the first cohort. When HLA alleles, especially DR and DQ, strongly co-occurred, TCR associations were difficult to assign to individual alleles.

Library construction relied on the immunoSEQ multiplex PCR assay. The multiplex PCR relied on a mix of 60 forward primers for TCR Vbeta segments and 13 reverse primers for TCR Jbeta segments. The CDR3 region of rearranged TCR beta genes was amplified from genomic DNA with a multiplex PCR assay. The amplified TCR beta libraries were sequenced on the Illumina HiSeq System as 87-base-pair reads. On the authors' methods: In a later analysis, approximately 74 million unique TCR beta chains were counted across the approximately 670 repertoires, and some 10 million of these chains were shared by at least two donors. To remove PCR and sequencing errors, raw reads were error-corrected and collapsed into unique sequences using a nearest-neighbor algorithm that merged closely related sequences. CDR3 sequences were aligned to IMGT reference sequences to assign V, D and J gene segments. For a sequence to be retained, at least a six-nucleotide match to both a V gene segment and a J gene segment was required. A rearrangement counted as productive if the CDR3 had no stop codons and remained in frame with V and J, and every other rearrangement counted as non-productive. Following IMGT convention, CDR3 was defined as the stretch from the second conserved V-encoded cysteine to the conserved J-encoded phenylalanine. In an earlier analysis of around 600 of the donors, sequences lacking an unambiguous match to a single V gene segment were excluded. An earlier analysis of approximately 590 of the donors classified V segments as functional when productive rearrangements were above 56.7% and as segregating when the standard deviation between donors was above 5%. To diagnose cytomegalovirus status from the catalog of TCR beta chain sequences, a statistical classification framework was built. In a later analysis, TCR nucleotide sequences were compared against IMGT/GENE-DB human TR gene sequences so that V and J genes could be assigned. In a later analysis, CDR3 sequences and most-parsimonious VDJ recombination scenarios were assigned using the TCRdist pipeline. In a later analysis, each TCR beta chain was defined by its CDR3 amino acid sequence together with its V-gene family, and reads lacking a unique V-gene family were excluded. To address suspected cross-contamination and a sequencing artifact, a later analysis removed roughly 580 highly shared, low-generation-probability nucleotide sequences. For each public chain, a later analysis derived a clonal expansion index from normalized ranks of inferred template counts within each repertoire. In a later analysis, generation probabilities were computed using a VDJ recombination model fitted to out-of-frame rearrangements, and the results were checked against IGoR. A later analysis scored TCR-TCR, TCR-HLA and TCR-CMV co-occurrence with hypergeometric tests, applying a repertoire-size bias correction to TCR pairs. To estimate false discovery rates, a later analysis permuted the HLA or CMV assignments 20 times. In a later analysis, co-occurring TCRs were grouped using DBSCAN, with TCRdist sequence similarity added in when clustering inside HLA-allele-positive subsets. Co-occurrence clustering excluded repertoires with fewer than 30,000 or more than 120,000 public chains, plus five with anomalous nucleotide sharing. TCRdb provides this immuneACCESS table in a form limited to in-frame rearrangements. Some clones are lacking; in checked studies, under half of them reflect an unresolved V gene, and why the rest are absent is not known. For V, J and clone size, that table is used; D and trimming come from the DNA. In this sample the table shows about 120,000 clones, around 10% of which occur a single time. The ten largest clones represent 2.5% to 3.5% of the sample.

Regarding this clone: Its antigen is currently not known. Base qualities are missing; no much larger clone stands one base away.

The cohort comprised fewer than 750 healthy bone marrow donors. At the time of sampling, all cohort members were nominally healthy, though unrecorded immune exposures were likely present. The donor tested CMV seronegative and was one of the 352 seronegative cohort members. Every donor gave a peripheral blood sample, and the peripheral blood mononuclear cells from that sample were used for TCR beta sequencing. Genomic DNA extraction from the blood cell samples was performed with the Qiagen DNeasy Blood Extraction Kit. Material: PBMCs. The receptor's source is a man in his thirties or forties in good health and CMV-seronegative.

The DNA sequence follows: TGCGCCAGCAGTCGAGATCGGGGGGGCTCCTACGAGCAGTACTTC. The encoded protein is CASSRDRGGSYEQYF. The rearranged segments are TRBV4-3 and TRBJ2-7; 8 bases in between match TRBD2. From its cysteine to its phenylalanine, the CDR3 spans 15 amino acids. Only the CDR3 DNA stays, 45 bases, in frame from base 1. The V end gives up 6 bases and the J end 0 bases, leaving 7 bases in the junction not matched to a gene. According to the germline V gene, CDR1 reads LGHNA and CDR2 reads YSLEER.